A selection of T cell receptor beta chains follows, all from one sample in a study of cytomegalovirus exposure and HLA in healthy donors. The data were produced by immunoSEQ multiplex PCR, yet TCRdb's version contains in-frame clones alone and is incomplete. The repertoire consists of some 100,000 clones, with 76% occurring once and the leading ten covering 12%. Specimen: PBMCs. All receptors come from a woman aged 40 to 50 in good health and CMV-seropositive. The CDR3 runs from the conserved cysteine through the conserved F or W. The order of the fields is D gene, V gene, clone size, J gene, CDR3 protein, CDR3 DNA. A D gene is named only where the DNA matches it firmly. Size is stated for part of the rows, as once, few or many counts, or as a class when the clone is expanded.

TRBD1	TRBV4-1	NA	TRBJ2-5	CASSQGIWDRGFETQYF	TGCGCCAGCAGCCAAGGGATATGGGACAGGGGATTCGAGACCCAGTACTTC
TRBD1	TRBV5-1	NA	TRBJ1-6	CASSDPRGLDYNSPLHF	TGCGCCAGCAGCGACCCCAGGGGGCTGGATTATAATTCACCCCTCCACTTT
NA	TRBV27	few	TRBJ1-2	CASSPGYRVYGYTF	TGTGCCAGCAGTCCGGGGTATCGCGTCTATGGCTACACCTTC
TRBD1	TRBV7-9	NA	TRBJ2-5	CASSPPRWTGQETQYF	TGTGCCAGCAGCCCACCCCGCTGGACAGGGCAAGAGACCCAGTACTTC
NA	TRBV5-1	NA	TRBJ1-6	CASSLDLSLGGNNSPLHF	TGCGCCAGCAGCTTGGATCTTTCTCTTGGGGGGAACAATTCACCCCTCCACTTT
NA	TRBV6-1	NA	TRBJ2-3	CASSELIRLSTDTQYF	TGTGCCAGCAGTGAATTAATCAGACTCAGCACAGATACGCAGTATTTT
TRBD2	TRBV6-1	NA	TRBJ2-3	CASSGTGGTDTQYF	TGTGCCAGCAGCGGAACGGGGGGGACAGATACGCAGTATTTT
TRBD1	TRBV6-6	once	TRBJ2-7	CASSSGGLPEQYF	TGTGCCAGCAGTTCAGGGGGCCTCCCCGAGCAGTACTTC
NA	TRBV9	NA	TRBJ2-3	CASSRPGLTTDTQYF	TGTGCCAGCAGTCGACCGGGACTCACCACAGATACGCAGTATTTT
TRBD1	TRBV5-6	NA	TRBJ2-7	CASSSWTGSTSAYEQYF	TGTGCCAGCAGCTCCTGGACAGGGAGTACCTCGGCCTACGAGCAGTACTTC
TRBD2	TRBV2	NA	TRBJ2-7	CASSGTSGGYQQYF	TGTGCCAGCAGCGGGACTAGCGGGGGGTATCAGCAGTACTTC
TRBD1	TRBV29-1	NA	TRBJ1-1	CSVAPRQGWRRAFF	TGCAGCGTAGCCCCACGACAGGGATGGAGGAGAGCTTTCTTT
NA	TRBV27	NA	TRBJ1-2	CASRNSTNYGYTF	TGTGCCAGCAGGAACAGTACTAACTATGGCTACACCTTC
NA	TRBV6-5	NA	TRBJ1-2	CASSYSAVYGYTF	TGTGCCAGCAGTTACTCGGCAGTCTATGGCTACACCTTC
TRBD1	TRBV13	once	TRBJ1-4	CASSSLQGAGEKLFF	TGTGCCAGCAGCTCTTTACAGGGGGCAGGTGAAAAACTGTTTTTT
TRBD2	TRBV6-5	NA	TRBJ2-7	CASRSGGDEQYF	TGTGCCAGCAGAAGCGGGGGGGACGAGCAGTACTTC
NA	TRBV19	few	TRBJ2-2	CASSSPGANTGELFF	TGTGCCAGTAGTTCCCCGGGAGCGAACACCGGGGAGCTGTTTTTT
NA	TRBV11-1	NA	TRBJ2-3	CASSSAGWDTQYF	TGTGCCAGCAGTTCCGCGGGCTGGGATACGCAGTATTTT
NA	TRBV2	NA	TRBJ1-1	CASISRVGGTEAFF	TGTGCCAGCATTTCCAGGGTAGGAGGGACTGAAGCTTTCTTT
NA	TRBV7-9	NA	TRBJ2-3	CASSFRDTQYF	TGTGCCAGCAGCTTCCGGGATACGCAGTATTTT
NA	TRBV30	NA	TRBJ1-1	CAWSVGSGVEAFF	TGTGCCTGGAGTGTGGGGTCAGGGGTAGAAGCTTTCTTT